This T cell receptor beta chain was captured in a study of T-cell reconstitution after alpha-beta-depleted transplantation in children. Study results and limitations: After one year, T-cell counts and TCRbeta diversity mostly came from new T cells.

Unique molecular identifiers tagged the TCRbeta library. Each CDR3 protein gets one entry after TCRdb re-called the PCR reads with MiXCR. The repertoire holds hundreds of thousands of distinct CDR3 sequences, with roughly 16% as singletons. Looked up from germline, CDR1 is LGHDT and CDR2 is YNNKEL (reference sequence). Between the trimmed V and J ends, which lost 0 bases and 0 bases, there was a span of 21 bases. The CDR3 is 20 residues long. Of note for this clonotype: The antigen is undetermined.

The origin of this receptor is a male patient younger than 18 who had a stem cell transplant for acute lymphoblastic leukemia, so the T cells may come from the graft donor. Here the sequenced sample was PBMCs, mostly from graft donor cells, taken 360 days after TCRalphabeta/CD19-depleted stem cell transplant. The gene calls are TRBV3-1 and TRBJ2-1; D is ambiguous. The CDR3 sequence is CASSQDAGWHRTSSYNEQFF. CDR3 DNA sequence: TGTGCCAGCAGCCAAGATGCAGGTTGGCACAGAACAAGCTCCTACAATGAGCAGTTCTTC.